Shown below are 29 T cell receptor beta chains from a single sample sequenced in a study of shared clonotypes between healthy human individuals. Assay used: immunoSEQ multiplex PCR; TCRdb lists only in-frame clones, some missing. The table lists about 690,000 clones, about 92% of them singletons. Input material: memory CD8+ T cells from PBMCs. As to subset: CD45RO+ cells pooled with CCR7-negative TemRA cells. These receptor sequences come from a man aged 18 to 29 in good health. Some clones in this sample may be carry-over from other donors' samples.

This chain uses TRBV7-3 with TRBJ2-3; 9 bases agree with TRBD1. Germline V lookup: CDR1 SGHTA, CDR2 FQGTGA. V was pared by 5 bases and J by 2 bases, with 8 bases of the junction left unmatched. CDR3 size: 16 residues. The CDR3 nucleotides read TGTGCCAGCAGCCCCCTGACAGGGGGAAACACAGATACGCAGTATTTT. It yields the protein CASSPLTGGNTDTQYF. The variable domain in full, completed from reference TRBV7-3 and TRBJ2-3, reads GAGVSQTPSNKVTEKGKYVELRCDPISGHTALYWYRQSLGQGPEFLIYFQGTGAADDSGLPNDRFFAVRPEGSVSTLKIQRTERGDSAVYLCASSPLTGGNTDTQYFGPGTRLTVL.

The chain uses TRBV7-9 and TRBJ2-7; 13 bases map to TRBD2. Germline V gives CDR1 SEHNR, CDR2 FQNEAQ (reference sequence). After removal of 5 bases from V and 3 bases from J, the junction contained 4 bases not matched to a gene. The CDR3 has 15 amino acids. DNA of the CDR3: TGTGCCAGCAGCCCCGGGACTAGCGGGATCTACGAGCAGTACTTC. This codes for CASSPGTSGIYEQYF.

The CDR3 DNA sequence: TGTGCCTGGGATAGAGGCCAAAGGAATTACGAGCAGTACTTC. It translates to CAWDRGQRNYEQYF. The chain couples TRBV30 to TRBJ2-7; the D is unclear. Germline loops: CDR1 GTSNPN, CDR2 SVGIG (reference sequence). The CDR3 consists of 14 residues. Trimming pared 5 bases from V and 4 bases from J, leaving 18 bases between.

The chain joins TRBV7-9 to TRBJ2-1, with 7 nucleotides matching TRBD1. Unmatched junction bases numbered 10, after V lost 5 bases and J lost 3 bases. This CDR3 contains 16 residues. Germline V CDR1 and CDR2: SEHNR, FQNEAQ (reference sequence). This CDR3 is CASSPRDSSFYNEQFF. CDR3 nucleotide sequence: TGTGCCAGCAGCCCACGGGACAGTTCTTTCTACAATGAGCAGTTCTTC.

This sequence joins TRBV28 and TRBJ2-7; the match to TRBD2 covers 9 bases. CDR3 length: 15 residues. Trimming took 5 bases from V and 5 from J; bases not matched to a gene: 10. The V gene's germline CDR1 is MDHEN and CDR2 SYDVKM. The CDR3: CASSPPGGRVHEQYF. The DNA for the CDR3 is TGTGCCAGCAGTCCGCCTGGCGGGAGGGTTCACGAGCAGTACTTC.

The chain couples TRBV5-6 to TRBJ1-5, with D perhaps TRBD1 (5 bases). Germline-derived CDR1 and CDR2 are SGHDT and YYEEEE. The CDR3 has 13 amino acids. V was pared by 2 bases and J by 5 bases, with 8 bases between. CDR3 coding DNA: TGTGCCAGCAGCTTAGGGGCGGATCAGCCCCAGCATTTT. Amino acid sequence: CASSLGADQPQHF.

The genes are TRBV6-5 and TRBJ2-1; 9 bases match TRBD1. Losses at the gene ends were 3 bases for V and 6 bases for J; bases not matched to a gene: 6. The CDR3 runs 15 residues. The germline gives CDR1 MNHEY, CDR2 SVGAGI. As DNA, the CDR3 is TGTGCCAGCAGTTATTGGGAGACAGGGGGCAATGAGCAGTTCTTC. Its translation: CASSYWETGGNEQFF.

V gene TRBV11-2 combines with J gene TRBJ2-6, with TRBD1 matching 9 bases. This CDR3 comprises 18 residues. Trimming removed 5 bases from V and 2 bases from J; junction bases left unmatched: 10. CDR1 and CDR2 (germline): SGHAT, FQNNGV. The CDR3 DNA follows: TGTGCCAGCAGCACCAGGGACAGGGTTTTCCCTGGGGCCAACGTCCTGACTTTC. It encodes CASSTRDRVFPGANVLTF.

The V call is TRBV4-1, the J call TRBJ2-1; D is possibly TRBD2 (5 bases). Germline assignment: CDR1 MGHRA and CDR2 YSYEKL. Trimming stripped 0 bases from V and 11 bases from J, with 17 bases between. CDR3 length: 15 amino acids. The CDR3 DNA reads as TGCGCCAGCAGCCAAGATGAGGTGACTATGGCCCAGCAGTTCTTC. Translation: CASSQDEVTMAQQFF.

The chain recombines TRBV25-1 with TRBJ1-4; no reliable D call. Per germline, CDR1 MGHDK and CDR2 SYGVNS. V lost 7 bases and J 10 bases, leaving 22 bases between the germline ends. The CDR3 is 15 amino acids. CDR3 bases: TGTGCCAGCACCCACCCAAGTGAGCGGGAGGGAAAACTGTTTTTT. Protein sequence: CASTHPSEREGKLFF.

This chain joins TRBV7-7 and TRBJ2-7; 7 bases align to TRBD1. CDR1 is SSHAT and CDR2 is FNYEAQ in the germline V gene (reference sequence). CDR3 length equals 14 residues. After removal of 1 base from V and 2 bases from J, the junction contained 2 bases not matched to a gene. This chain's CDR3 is CASSLGQGTYEQYF. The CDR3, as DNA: TGTGCCAGCAGCTTAGGACAGGGAACCTACGAGCAGTACTTC.

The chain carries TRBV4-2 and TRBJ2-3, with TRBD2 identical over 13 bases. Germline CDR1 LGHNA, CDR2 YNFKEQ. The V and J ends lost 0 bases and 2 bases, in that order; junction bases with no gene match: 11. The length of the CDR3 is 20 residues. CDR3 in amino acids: CASSQDMRTSGSEVTDTQYF. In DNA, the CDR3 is TGTGCCAGCAGCCAAGACATGAGGACTAGCGGGAGTGAAGTCACAGATACGCAGTATTTT.

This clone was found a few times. CDR3 coding DNA: TGTGCCAGCAGTGCCCTAGCGGGAGTATCAGATACGCAGTATTTT. Residues: CASSALAGVSDTQYF. The chain has TRBV2 and TRBJ2-3, with 10 bases matching TRBD2. The CDR3 covers 15 residues. The germline CDR1 and CDR2 sequences are SNHLY and FYNNEI. Trimming took 4 bases from V and 4 from J; bases not matched to a gene: 5.

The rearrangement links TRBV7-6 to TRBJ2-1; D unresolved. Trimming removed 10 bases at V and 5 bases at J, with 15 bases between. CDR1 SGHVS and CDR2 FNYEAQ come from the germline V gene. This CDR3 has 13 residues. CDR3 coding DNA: TGTGCCACTGGCCCCAGCGCCCACAATGAGCAGTTCTTC. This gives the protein CATGPSAHNEQFF.

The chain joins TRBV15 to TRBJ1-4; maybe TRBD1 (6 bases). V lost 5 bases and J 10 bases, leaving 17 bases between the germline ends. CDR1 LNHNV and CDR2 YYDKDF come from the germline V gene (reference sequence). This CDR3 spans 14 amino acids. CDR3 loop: CATSPRRGHLKLFF. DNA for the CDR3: TGTGCCACCAGCCCCCGGCGGGGACATCTAAAACTGTTTTTT. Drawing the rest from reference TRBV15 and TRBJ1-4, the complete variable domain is DAMVIQNPRYQVTQFGKPVTLSCSQTLNHNVMYWYQQKSSQAPKLLFHYYDKDFNNEADTPDNFQSRRPNTSFCFLDIRSPGLGDTAMYLCATSPRRGHLKLFFGSGTQLSVL.

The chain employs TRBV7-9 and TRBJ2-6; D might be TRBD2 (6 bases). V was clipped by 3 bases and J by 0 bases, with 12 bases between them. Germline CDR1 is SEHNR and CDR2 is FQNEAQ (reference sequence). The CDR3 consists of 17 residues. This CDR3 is CASSFGGSSSGANVLTF. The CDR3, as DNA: TGTGCCAGCAGCTTCGGGGGTTCTTCCTCTGGGGCCAACGTCCTGACTTTC.

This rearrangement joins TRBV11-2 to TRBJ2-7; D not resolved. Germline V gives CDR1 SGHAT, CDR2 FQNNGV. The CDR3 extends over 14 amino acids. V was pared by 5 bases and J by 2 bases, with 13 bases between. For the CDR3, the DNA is TGTGCCAGCAGCCATCCCGACGGTACCTACGAGCAGTACTTC. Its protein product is CASSHPDGTYEQYF.

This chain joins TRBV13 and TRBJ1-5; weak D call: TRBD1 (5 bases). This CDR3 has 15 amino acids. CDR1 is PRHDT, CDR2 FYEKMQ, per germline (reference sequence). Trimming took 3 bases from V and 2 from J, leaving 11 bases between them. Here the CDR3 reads CASSLSRERNQPQHF. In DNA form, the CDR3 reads TGTGCCAGCAGCTTGAGCAGGGAACGCAATCAGCCCCAGCATTTT.

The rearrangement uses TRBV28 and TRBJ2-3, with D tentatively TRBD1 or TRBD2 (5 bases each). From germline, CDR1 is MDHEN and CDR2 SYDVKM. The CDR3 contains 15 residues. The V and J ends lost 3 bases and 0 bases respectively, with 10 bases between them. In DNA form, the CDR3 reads TGTGCCAGCAGTTTCTCGGGACCTAGCACAGATACGCAGTATTTT. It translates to CASSFSGPSTDTQYF.

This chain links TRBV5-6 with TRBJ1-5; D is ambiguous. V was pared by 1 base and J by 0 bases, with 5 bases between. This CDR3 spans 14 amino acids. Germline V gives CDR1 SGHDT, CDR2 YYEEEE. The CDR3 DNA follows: TGTGCCAGCAGCTTGAGTTATAGCAATCAGCCCCAGCATTTT. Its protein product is CASSLSYSNQPQHF.

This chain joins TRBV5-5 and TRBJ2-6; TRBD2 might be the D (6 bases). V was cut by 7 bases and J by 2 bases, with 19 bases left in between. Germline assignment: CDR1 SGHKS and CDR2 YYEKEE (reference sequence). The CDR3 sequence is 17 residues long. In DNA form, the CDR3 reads TGTGCCAGCGGCCTTCGGCGGGATGTAACTGGGGCCAACGTCCTGACTTTC. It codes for CASGLRRDVTGANVLTF.

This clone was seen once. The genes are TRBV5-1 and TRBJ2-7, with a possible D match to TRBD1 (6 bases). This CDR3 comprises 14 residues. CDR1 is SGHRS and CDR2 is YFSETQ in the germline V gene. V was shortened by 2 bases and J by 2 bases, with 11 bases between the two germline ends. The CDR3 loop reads CASSFGQTTYEQYF. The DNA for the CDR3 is TGCGCCAGCAGCTTCGGACAGACCACCTACGAGCAGTACTTC.

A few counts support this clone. The CDR3 protein is CASSLAGPARGEQFF. CDR3 nucleotide sequence: TGTGCCAGCAGCTTAGCTGGGCCAGCACGCGGTGAGCAGTTCTTC. This chain connects TRBV13 to TRBJ2-1; D call uncertain. Germline lookup yields CDR1 PRHDT and CDR2 FYEKMQ (reference sequence). The germline V and J ends were trimmed by 1 base and 9 bases, with 16 bases remaining between them. CDR3 length equals 15 residues.

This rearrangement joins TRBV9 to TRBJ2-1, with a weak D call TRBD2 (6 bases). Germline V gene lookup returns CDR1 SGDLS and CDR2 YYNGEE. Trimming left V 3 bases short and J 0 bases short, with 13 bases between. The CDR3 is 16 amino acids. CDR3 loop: CASSDDQRASYNEQFF. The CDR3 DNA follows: TGTGCCAGCAGCGATGACCAGCGGGCCTCCTACAATGAGCAGTTCTTC.

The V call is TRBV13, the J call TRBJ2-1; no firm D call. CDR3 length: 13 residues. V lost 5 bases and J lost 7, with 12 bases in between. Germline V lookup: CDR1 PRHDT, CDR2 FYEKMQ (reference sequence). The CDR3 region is CASSLDGSNEQFF. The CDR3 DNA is TGTGCCAGCAGCCTGGACGGGTCGAATGAGCAGTTCTTC.

The CDR3 DNA sequence: TGTGCCAGCTCACCGGGGCTAGCGCGATACAATGAGCAGTTCTTC. Translating it yields CASSPGLARYNEQFF. This chain links TRBV18 with TRBJ2-1, with a tentative D call TRBD2 (6 bases). Germline lookup yields CDR1 KGHSH and CDR2 LQKENI. This CDR3 is 15 amino acids long. The ends were cut back, 3 bases at V and 4 bases at J, with 13 bases in the middle.

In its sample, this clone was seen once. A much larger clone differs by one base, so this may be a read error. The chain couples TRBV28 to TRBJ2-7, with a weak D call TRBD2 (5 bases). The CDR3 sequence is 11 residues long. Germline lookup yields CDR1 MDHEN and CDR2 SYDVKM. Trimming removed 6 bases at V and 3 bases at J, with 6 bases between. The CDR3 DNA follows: TGTGCCAGCAGCCGGGACTACGAGCAGTACTTC. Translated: CASSRDYEQYF. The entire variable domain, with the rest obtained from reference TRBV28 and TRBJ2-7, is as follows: DVKVTQSSRYLVKRTGEKVFLECVQDMDHENMFWYRQDPGLGLRLIYFSYDVKMKEKGDIPEGYSVSREKKERFSLILESASTNQTSMYLCASSRDYEQYFGPGTRLTVT.

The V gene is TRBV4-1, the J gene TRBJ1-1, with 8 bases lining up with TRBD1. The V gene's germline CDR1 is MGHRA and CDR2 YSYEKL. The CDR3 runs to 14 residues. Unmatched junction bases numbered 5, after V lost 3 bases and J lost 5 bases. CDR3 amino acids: CASSHGQGGTEAFF. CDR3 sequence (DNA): TGCGCCAGCAGCCACGGACAGGGTGGAACTGAAGCTTTCTTT.

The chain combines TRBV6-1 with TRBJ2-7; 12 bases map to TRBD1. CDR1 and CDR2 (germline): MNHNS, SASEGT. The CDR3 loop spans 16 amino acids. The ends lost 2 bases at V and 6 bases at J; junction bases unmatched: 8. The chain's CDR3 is CASSEFLGDRGREQYF. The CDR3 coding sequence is TGTGCCAGCAGTGAATTTTTAGGGGACAGGGGGCGCGAGCAGTACTTC.